A single sample gave rise to the 10 T cell receptor beta chains below, sequenced in a study of blood T cell repertoires in COVID-19. Produced via immunoSEQ multiplex PCR; TCRdb's table is partial and in-frame only. The sample comprises approximately 130,000 clones, about 84% of which are singletons, and 3.9% rests with the top ten. The sequencing sample was made of peripheral blood. The source of these receptors is a man aged 60-69 years with acute or convalescent COVID-19.

This chain joins TRBV18 and TRBJ2-1, with TRBD1 matching over 9 bases. The germline CDR1 and CDR2 sequences are KGHSH and LQKENI. The V gene end was trimmed by 3 bases and the J gene end by 6 bases; junction bases not matched to a gene: 9. The CDR3 runs 16 residues. The DNA for the CDR3 is TGTGCCAGCTCACCTCAAGAACAGGGGGCCCGCAATGAGCAGTTCTTC. This encodes CASSPQEQGARNEQFF.

The genes are TRBV19 and TRBJ2-5; 10 bases match TRBD1. Trimming took 6 bases from V and 2 from J; bases not matched to a gene: 6. This CDR3 comprises 15 residues. The V gene's germline CDR1 is LNHDA and CDR2 SQIVND (reference sequence). CDR3 protein: CASSPGQGLQETQYF. CDR3 coding DNA: TGTGCCAGTAGCCCGGGACAGGGGTTACAAGAGACCCAGTACTTC.

This clone occurred a few times. At one of its ends the junction is not consistent with the germline gene, which may arise from a read error. The chain combines TRBV7-7 with TRBJ1-3; the D is unclear. The CDR3 has 13 amino acids. CDR1 is SSHAT, CDR2 FNYEAQ, per germline (reference sequence). CDR3 nucleotides: TGTGCTAGCAGCCCAGCAGGAGGGAACACCATATATTTT. Amino acid sequence: CASSPAGGNTIYF.

The rearrangement uses TRBV6-5 and TRBJ2-5; TRBD2 agrees at 7 bases. Germline trimming cut 6 bases from V and 4 bases from J; bases unmatched to any gene: 11. The CDR3 totals 15 residues. Looked up from germline, CDR1 is MNHEY and CDR2 is SVGAGI. The CDR3 DNA reads as TGTGCCAGCAGCCGCGGGAGTACCGGAAGAGAGACCCAGTACTTC. This translates into CASSRGSTGRETQYF.

V gene TRBV11-2 combines with J gene TRBJ2-7; 7 nucleotides match TRBD2. The CDR3 has 16 amino acids. V trimming: 2 bases; J trimming: 4 bases; junction bases outside the gene matches: 11. Germline lookup yields CDR1 SGHAT and CDR2 FQNNGV. CDR3 amino acids: CASSLNLAGASYEQYF. CDR3 DNA: TGTGCCAGCAGCTTAAATTTGGCGGGAGCAAGTTACGAGCAGTACTTC.

The V gene is TRBV28, the J gene TRBJ2-1; D remains unclear. Germline assignment: CDR1 MDHEN and CDR2 SYDVKM. Trimming pared 6 bases from V and 5 bases from J, leaving 17 bases between. This CDR3 comprises 15 residues. The CDR3 DNA reads as TGTGCCAGCAGGTCCAGCGTGAATTCAGACAATGAGCAGTTCTTC. Amino acids: CASRSSVNSDNEQFF.

The chain combines TRBV24-1 with TRBJ1-1, with 11 bases lining up with TRBD1. V was pared by 3 bases and J by 8 bases, with 4 bases of the junction left unmatched. The germline V gene encodes CDR1 KGHDR and CDR2 SFDVKD. The CDR3 is 14 amino acids. The chain's CDR3 is CATSDPWTGGEAFF. CDR3 coding DNA: TGTGCCACCAGTGATCCCTGGACAGGGGGCGAAGCTTTCTTT.

This sequence joins TRBV5-1 and TRBJ2-1; a weak D match, TRBD2 (5 bases). Between the trimmed V and J ends, which lost 3 bases and 10 bases, there was a span of 17 bases. CDR1 and CDR2 from the germline V gene are SGHRS and YFSETQ. The CDR3 totals 14 residues. CDR3 DNA sequence: TGCGCCAGCAGCTCCGGCCTAGCACAAAGGGAGCAGTTCTTC. Its protein product is CASSSGLAQREQFF.

The chain is built from TRBV6-6 and TRBJ2-7, with a tentative D call TRBD2 (5 bases). Trimming stripped 7 bases from V and 0 bases from J, with 10 bases between. Germline V CDR1 and CDR2: MNHNY, SVGAGI (reference sequence). CDR3 length: 13 residues. This CDR3 reads CASNGESSYEQYF. The CDR3 region has the DNA TGTGCCAGCAATGGGGAGAGCTCCTACGAGCAGTACTTC.

V usage is TRBV7-2 and J usage is TRBJ1-2; possible D gene TRBD1, 5 bases. CDR3 size: 14 residues. Germline V gene data show CDR1 as SGHTA and CDR2 as FQGNSA. V gave up 5 bases and J gave up 2 bases, with 12 bases separating them. The CDR3: CASSLVGGNYGYTF. CDR3 DNA sequence: TGTGCCAGCAGCCTGGTGGGGGGGAACTATGGCTACACCTTC.